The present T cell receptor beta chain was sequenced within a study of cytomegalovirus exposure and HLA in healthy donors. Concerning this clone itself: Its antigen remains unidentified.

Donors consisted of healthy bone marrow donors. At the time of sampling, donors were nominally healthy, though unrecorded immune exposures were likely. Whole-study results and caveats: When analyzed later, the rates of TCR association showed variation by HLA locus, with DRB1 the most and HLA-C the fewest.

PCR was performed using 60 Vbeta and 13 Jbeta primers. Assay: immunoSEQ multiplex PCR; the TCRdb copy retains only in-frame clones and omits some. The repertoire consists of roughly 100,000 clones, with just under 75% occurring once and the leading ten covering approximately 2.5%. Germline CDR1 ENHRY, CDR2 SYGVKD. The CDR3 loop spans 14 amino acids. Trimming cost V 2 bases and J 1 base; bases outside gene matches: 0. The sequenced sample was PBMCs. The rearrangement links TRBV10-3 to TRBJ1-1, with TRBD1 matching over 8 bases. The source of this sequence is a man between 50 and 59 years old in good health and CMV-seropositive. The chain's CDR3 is CAISETGGNTEAFF. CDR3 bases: TGTGCCATCAGTGAGACAGGGGGGAACACTGAAGCTTTCTTT.